The TCR beta chain under discussion was sequenced for a study of CD8 T cells in Susac syndrome. Reverse transcription of roughly 0.45 to 1 ug RNA used random hexamers. Each CDR3 protein gets one entry after TCRdb re-called the immunoSEQ multiplex PCR reads with MiXCR. The table lists some 99,000 distinct CDR3 sequences, just under 95% of them singletons. TEMRA cells were FACS-enriched, and CD8+ and CD4+ T cells were isolated negatively. The CDR3 extends over 13 amino acids. Trimming left V 8 bases short and J 4 bases short, with 14 bases between. Sample: CD4+ T cells from PBMCs. The chain carries TRBV12-3 or TRBV12-4 and TRBJ1-1; tentatively, D is TRBD1 (5 bases). The receptor was isolated from a human donor with Susac syndrome. Written as DNA, the CDR3 is TGTGCCAGCGCCACTCGCGGGGGCACTGAAGCTTTCTTT. It codes for CASATRGGTEAFF.